The 24 T cell receptor beta chains listed next were all sequenced from one sample in a study of blood T cell repertoires in COVID-19. This table comes from immunoSEQ multiplex PCR, and its TCRdb copy is limited to in-frame clones, with some not included. The table shows about 280,000 clones, with roughly 89% occurring only once. Sequences were obtained from PBMCs or T cells enriched from blood (not recorded which). These receptors were obtained from a woman under 30 with acute COVID-19.

The CDR3 nucleotides are TGTGCCAGCAGCCAAGTTGGGGGGGCTCGGGACAATCAGCCCCAGCATTTT. The encoded protein is CASSQVGGARDNQPQHF. This chain joins TRBV4-2 and TRBJ1-5; possibly TRBD1 for D (6 bases). CDR1 and CDR2 (germline): LGHNA, YNFKEQ. This CDR3 contains 17 residues. V shed 1 base and J shed 3 bases, with 16 bases lying between them.

The rearrangement joins TRBV3-1 (or the pseudogene TRBV3-2) to TRBJ1-1; 7 bases are a match to TRBD1. This CDR3 has 11 amino acids. Germline assignment: CDR1 LGHDT and CDR2 YNNKEL (reference sequence). The J segment lost 10 bases and the V segment lost 4 bases, leaving 3 bases of the junction unmatched. CDR3 coding DNA: TGTGCCAGCAGCCGGGGACAGAGAGCTTTCTTT. It yields the protein CASSRGQRAFF.

The chain employs TRBV15 and TRBJ1-2; D unresolved. The CDR3 is 12 residues long. V gave up 5 bases and J gave up 0 bases, with 4 bases separating them. Germline-derived CDR1 and CDR2 are LNHNV and YYDKDF (reference sequence). For the CDR3, the DNA is TGTGCCACCAGCCGTCCTAACTATGGCTACACCTTC. Protein sequence: CATSRPNYGYTF. Drawing the rest from reference TRBV15 and TRBJ1-2, the complete variable domain is DAMVIQNPRYQVTQFGKPVTLSCSQTLNHNVMYWYQQKSSQAPKLLFHYYDKDFNNEADTPDNFQSRRPNTSFCFLDIRSPGLGDTAMYLCATSRPNYGYTFGSGTRLTVV.

The chain carries TRBV5-5 and TRBJ1-4; no clear D. The germline gives CDR1 SGHKS, CDR2 YYEKEE (reference sequence). The CDR3 consists of 14 residues. V was trimmed by 3 bases and J by 6 bases, leaving 12 bases between them. The CDR3 nucleotides are TGTGCCAGCAGCTCATTTGGGGAGGATGAAAAACTGTTTTTT. Translated: CASSSFGEDEKLFF.

The chain joins TRBV4-3 to TRBJ2-1, with 15 nucleotides matching TRBD2. The CDR3 covers 18 residues. Trimming removed 0 bases from V and 9 bases from J; junction bases left unmatched: 9. Germline V gives CDR1 LGHNA, CDR2 YSLEER. The CDR3 reads CASSQDPPGTSGRCEQFF. CDR3 nucleotides: TGCGCCAGCAGCCAAGATCCCCCCGGGACTAGCGGGAGGTGTGAGCAGTTCTTC.

The rearrangement links TRBV30 to TRBJ1-3, with D unresolved. V gave up 2 bases and J gave up 0 bases, with 8 bases separating them. The CDR3 is 14 residues long. Germline V lookup: CDR1 GTSNPN, CDR2 SVGIG (reference sequence). The CDR3 coding sequence is TGTGCCTGGAGTTTCGCGAGCTCTGGAAACACCATATATTTT. It translates to CAWSFASSGNTIYF.

The chain recombines TRBV19 with TRBJ1-1; D remains unclear. Trimming took 10 bases from V and 7 from J, leaving 13 bases between them. Germline loops: CDR1 LNHDA, CDR2 SQIVND (reference sequence). The CDR3 runs 11 residues. The CDR3 sequence is CATQFGLEAFF. In nucleotides, the CDR3 is TGTGCCACCCAGTTTGGCCTTGAAGCTTTCTTT.

The rearrangement uses TRBV6-4 and TRBJ1-1; tentative D call: TRBD1 (5 bases). V lost 2 bases to trimming and J lost 1 base, with 17 bases between them. Germline assignment: CDR1 MRHNA and CDR2 SNTAGT. This CDR3 region has 17 residues. Written as DNA, the CDR3 is TGTGCCAGCAGTGACGTGGGGGGAGGGGACTCGAACACTGAAGCTTTCTTT. The encoded protein is CASSDVGGGDSNTEAFF.

The V gene is TRBV30, the J gene TRBJ1-6; 7 nucleotides align to TRBD1. This CDR3 has 14 residues. Germline trimming cut 1 base from V and 8 bases from J; bases unmatched to any gene: 5. CDR1 GTSNPN and CDR2 SVGIG come from the germline V gene (reference sequence). The CDR3 nucleotides are TGTGCCTGGAGTGGGGGACAGACCTATTCACCCCTCCACTTT. Protein sequence: CAWSGGQTYSPLHF.

A single count supports this clone. This chain joins TRBV18 and TRBJ2-7; D not certain. CDR1 and CDR2 from the germline V gene are KGHSH and LQKENI. The ends were cut back, 5 bases at V and 3 bases at J, with 8 bases in the middle. CDR3 length: 12 residues. The DNA of the CDR3 is TGTGCCAGCTCAGCAGGAAACTACGAGCAGTACTTC. The encoded protein is CASSAGNYEQYF. The full variable domain, completed using reference TRBV18 and TRBJ2-7, is NAGVMQNPRHLVRRRGQEARLRCSPMKGHSHVYWYRQLPEEGLKFMVYLQKENIIDESGMPKERFSAEFPKEGPSILRIQQVVRGDSAAYFCASSAGNYEQYFGPGTRLTVT.

The chain uses TRBV7-8 and TRBJ2-1; 7 bases are shared with TRBD1. The CDR3 is 19 residues long. Per the germline V gene, CDR1 is SGHVS and CDR2 is FQNEAQ. The V and J ends lost 3 bases and 4 bases, in that order; junction bases with no gene match: 18. CDR3 loop: CASSFGRGLEADRYNEQFF. The CDR3 DNA reads as TGTGCCAGCAGCTTTGGTAGGGGGCTTGAGGCCGACCGATACAATGAGCAGTTCTTC.

The CDR3 loop is CASSFGAGEAKTQYF. The CDR3 region has the DNA TGTGCCAGCAGTTTCGGAGCGGGAGAGGCGAAGACCCAGTACTTC. The J gene is TRBJ2-5, the V gene TRBV7-8; 8 bases agree with TRBD2. Trimming at V came to 6 bases and at J to 6 bases, leaving 12 bases not matched to a gene. CDR1 and CDR2 (germline): SGHVS, FQNEAQ. The CDR3 spans 15 residues.

The V and J genes are TRBV18 and TRBJ1-4; D is uncertain. This CDR3 is 13 amino acids long. CDR1 and CDR2 from the germline V gene are KGHSH and LQKENI. Trimming took 6 bases from V and 5 from J, leaving 10 bases between them. The CDR3 nucleotides are TGTGCCAGCTCGCTATTAGTAAATGAAAAACTGTTTTTT. Protein sequence: CASSLLVNEKLFF.

The V and J genes are TRBV7-9 and TRBJ2-1; 8 bases are shared with TRBD2. The CDR3 extends over 16 amino acids. Germline V gene sequence: CDR1 SEHNR, CDR2 FQNEAQ (reference sequence). Germline trimming cut 5 bases from V and 2 bases from J; bases unmatched to any gene: 8. This CDR3 is CASSPMGSGTYNEQFF. The CDR3 DNA follows: TGTGCCAGCAGCCCTATGGGTAGCGGGACCTACAATGAGCAGTTCTTC.

The chain has TRBV5-6 and TRBJ1-5, with D unclear. The CDR3 spans 15 residues. V was cut by 0 bases and J by 3 bases, with 10 bases left in between. The germline V gene encodes CDR1 SGHDT and CDR2 YYEEEE. In DNA form, the CDR3 reads TGTGCCAGCAGCTTGGGGTCAGGAAACAATCAGCCCCAGCATTTT. Its translation is CASSLGSGNNQPQHF.

This chain uses TRBV27 with TRBJ2-7, with a weak D call TRBD2 (5 bases). V lost 3 bases and J lost 4, with 10 bases in between. The CDR3 covers 13 residues. Germline-derived CDR1 and CDR2 are MNHEY and SMNVEV (reference sequence). CDR3 residues: CASSLRVPYEQYF. The CDR3 bases are TGTGCCAGCAGTTTGCGGGTTCCTTACGAGCAGTACTTC.

The rearrangement joins TRBV10-3 to TRBJ2-5, with 12 bases that match TRBD1. This CDR3 is 14 amino acids long. Germline values: CDR1 ENHRY, CDR2 SYGVKD. V was pared by 6 bases and J by 6 bases, with 5 bases of the junction left unmatched. The CDR3 loop reads CAIRGGQGAQTQYF. In DNA form, the CDR3 reads TGTGCCATCAGGGGGGGACAGGGGGCTCAGACCCAGTACTTC.

The genes are TRBV5-1 and TRBJ2-7, with D perhaps matching TRBD2 (5 bases). The V gene lost 0 bases and the J gene lost 0 bases, with 10 bases spanning the gap. Germline lookup yields CDR1 SGHRS and CDR2 YFSETQ. The CDR3 contains 15 residues. The CDR3 nucleotides read TGCGCCAGCAGCTTGGCCGAGGGAAGCTCCTACGAGCAGTACTTC. Translation: CASSLAEGSSYEQYF.

This clone was seen ten or more times. This chain joins TRBV7-6 and TRBJ1-1; D is ambiguous. V was shortened by 5 bases and J by 0 bases, with 13 bases between the two germline ends. This CDR3 region has 15 residues. Per germline, CDR1 SGHVS and CDR2 FNYEAQ. This CDR3 is CASSPLRTLNTEAFF. The DNA for the CDR3 is TGTGCCAGCAGCCCCCTCCGCACACTGAACACTGAAGCTTTCTTT. Together with reference TRBV7-6 and TRBJ1-1, the CDR3 gives the full variable domain: GAGVSQSPRYKVTKRGQDVALRCDPISGHVSLYWYRQALGQGPEFLTYFNYEAQQDKSGLPNDRFSAERPEGSISTLTIQRTEQRDSAMYRCASSPLRTLNTEAFFGQGTRLTVV.

J is TRBJ1-1 and V is TRBV27; 8 bases are a match to TRBD1. CDR3 size: 14 residues. Unmatched junction bases numbered 4, after V lost 0 bases and J lost 7 bases. The germline gives CDR1 MNHEY, CDR2 SMNVEV (reference sequence). CDR3 coding DNA: TGTGCCAGCAGTTTATCGGACAGGGTAGGTGAAGCTTTCTTT. It specifies CASSLSDRVGEAFF.

The chain carries TRBV5-6 and TRBJ1-1, with D possibly TRBD1 on 5 matching bases. V lost 1 base and J lost 1, with 14 bases in between. This CDR3 contains 16 residues. From germline, CDR1 is SGHDT and CDR2 YYEEEE. Here the CDR3 reads CASSLFGGGENTEAFF. The CDR3 nucleotides are TGTGCCAGCAGCTTGTTTGGGGGAGGTGAGAACACTGAAGCTTTCTTT.

The chain has TRBV29-1 and TRBJ2-5; D perhaps matches TRBD1 (5 bases). The V end was cut by 3 bases, the J end by 7 bases, with 15 bases between. Germline V gene lookup returns CDR1 SQVTM and CDR2 ANQGSEA. CDR3 size: 13 residues. The CDR3 sequence: CSVERTTLGTQYF. The CDR3 nucleotides are TGCAGCGTTGAGCGGACAACCCTAGGGACCCAGTACTTC.

The V gene is TRBV19, the J gene TRBJ2-1; TRBD2 matches at 9 bases. The CDR3 extends over 13 amino acids. Germline CDR1 and CDR2: LNHDA and SQIVND (reference sequence). V trimming: 3 bases; J trimming: 7 bases; junction bases outside the gene matches: 1. This CDR3 is CASSISGRNEQFF. The CDR3 region has the DNA TGTGCCAGTAGTATTAGCGGGAGAAATGAGCAGTTCTTC.

This clone was observed a handful of times. The chain joins TRBV13 to TRBJ2-4; D might be TRBD2 (6 bases). The V end was cut by 6 bases, the J end by 5 bases, with 17 bases between. CDR1 PRHDT and CDR2 FYEKMQ come from the germline V gene (reference sequence). The CDR3 sequence is 15 residues long. The CDR3 nucleotides read TGTGCCAGCAGGTCGGGGGTATATACGGAAAACATTCAGTACTTC. It translates to CASRSGVYTENIQYF.